Each of the 8 T cell receptor beta chains below was sequenced from the same sample in a study of T-cell memory formation after mild COVID-19. TCRdb independently ran MiXCR on the 5' RACE reads; one entry per CDR3 protein. Of about 560,000 distinct CDR3 sequences listed, roughly 21% are singletons. Sequenced sample: PBMCs or a T cell subset sorted from them (not recorded which). The receptor set was obtained from an adult woman who had mild COVID-19 (a few samples of this study predate the infection). Cell type and time point are not known.

Many counts were recorded for this clonotype. The chain has TRBV12-3 or TRBV12-4 and TRBJ1-1; D unclear. Between the trimmed V and J ends, which lost 2 bases and 0 bases, there was a span of 4 bases. The CDR3 is 13 residues long. Written as DNA, the CDR3 is TGTGCCAGCAGTTTAACACTGAACACTGAAGCTTTCTTT. Translating it yields CASSLTLNTEAFF.

This clonotype showed up just a few times. Compared with germline, one end of the junction differs, possibly owing to a read error. This chain joins TRBV12-3 or TRBV12-4 and TRBJ2-2, with 11 nucleotides matching TRBD2. The CDR3 runs to 15 residues. The CDR3 spells CASSLAGGPTGELFF. The CDR3, as DNA: TGTGCCAGCAGTCTAGCGGGGGGCCCGACCGGGGAGCTGTTTTTT.

The V gene is TRBV7-9, the J gene TRBJ2-3, with D unresolved. The CDR3 is made up of 15 amino acids. The V gene's germline CDR1 is SEHNR and CDR2 FQNEAQ (reference sequence). The ends were cut back, 7 bases at V and 1 base at J, with 15 bases in the middle. The CDR3 DNA reads TGTGCCAGCACCGAGGACCTTGTAGGCACAGATACGCAGTATTTT. It encodes CASTEDLVGTDTQYF.

The V and J genes are TRBV7-2 and TRBJ2-1; D ambiguous. Trimming cost V 4 bases and J 0 bases, with 16 bases left between them. CDR1 is SGHTA, CDR2 FQGNSA, per germline. This CDR3 spans 17 amino acids. The CDR3 region has the DNA TGTGCCAGCAGCTCAAACCTTTTGATACGCTCCTACAATGAGCAGTTCTTC. As protein: CASSSNLLIRSYNEQFF.

This sequence joins TRBV2 and TRBJ2-3, with 7 bases fitting TRBD1. The CDR3 extends over 15 amino acids. The junction had 9 bases not matched to a gene; V was cut back by 6 bases and J by 3 bases. CDR1 and CDR2 (germline): SNHLY, FYNNEI. The CDR3 nucleotides read TGTGCCAGCAGGTTGAGACAGGGTTTTACAGATACGCAGTATTTT. It is translated as CASRLRQGFTDTQYF. The full variable domain, in which reference TRBV2 and TRBJ2-3 provide the parts outside the CDR3, is EPEVTQTPSHQVTQMGQEVILRCVPISNHLYFYWYRQILGQKVEFLVSFYNNEISEKSEIFDDQFSVERPDGSNFTLKIRSTKLEDSAMYFCASRLRQGFTDTQYFGPGTRLTVL.

This clonotype was observed many times. This chain uses TRBV7-9 with TRBJ2-3; possibly TRBD1 or TRBD2 for D (5 bases each). The V end lost 6 bases, the J end lost 2 bases, and 15 bases lay between the germline ends. CDR3 length equals 15 residues. Germline V gene sequence: CDR1 SEHNR, CDR2 FQNEAQ (reference sequence). CDR3 sequence: CASRRDPLHTDTQYF. The CDR3 nucleotides are TGTGCCAGCAGAAGGGACCCCCTCCACACAGATACGCAGTATTTT.

This clonotype was observed a few times. The chain couples TRBV6-1 to TRBJ2-2; 7 bases line up with TRBD2. This CDR3 region has 15 residues. Per germline, CDR1 MNHNS and CDR2 SASEGT. V shed 3 bases, J shed 6 bases, and the junction held 7 bases outside the gene matches. CDR3 region: CASSDLAGAAGELFF. CDR3 coding DNA: TGTGCCAGCAGTGATCTGGCGGGAGCGGCCGGGGAGCTGTTTTTT.

This clonotype has a count of ten or more. This chain links TRBV13 with TRBJ2-1, with 13 bases aligning to TRBD2. This CDR3 is 16 amino acids long. V lost 4 bases, J lost 7 bases, and 7 bases stayed unmatched. Germline V gene data show CDR1 as PRHDT and CDR2 as FYEKMQ (reference sequence). This CDR3 is CASSYRTSGRGNEQFF. The DNA for the CDR3 is TGTGCCAGCAGCTACAGGACTAGCGGGAGAGGGAATGAGCAGTTCTTC.